This paragraph covers one TCR beta chain sequence. This sample is part of a study of cytomegalovirus exposure and HLA in healthy donors. CDR1 and CDR2 from the germline V gene are SGHNT and YYREEE (reference sequence). The CDR3 has 14 amino acids. V lost 2 bases and J 10 bases, leaving 13 bases between the germline ends. 60 Vbeta and 13 Jbeta primers were used in PCR. Clones were sequenced by immunoSEQ multiplex PCR, and TCRdb holds only the in-frame ones, with some missing. The table records about 210,000 clones, 82% of them present only once. The chain uses TRBV5-4 and TRBJ1-6; D gene uncertain. Sequenced material: PBMCs. The TCR originated in a middle-aged man in good health and CMV-seropositive. The CDR3 loop reads CASSFGQLVSPLHF. The CDR3 DNA reads as TGTGCCAGCAGCTTTGGGCAACTGGTGTCACCCCTCCACTTT.